This TCR beta chain was recovered during a study of technical replicates of blood from several donors. The V gene end was trimmed by 3 bases and the J gene end by 5 bases; junction bases not matched to a gene: 9. Germline V lookup: CDR1 SGHTA, CDR2 FQGNSA. This CDR3 region has 15 residues. Data came from immunoSEQ multiplex PCR; TCRdb stores just in-frame clones and leaves some out. This table has 72,000 or so clones, about 90% appearing once. The clonotype originates from a human donor in good health. What was sequenced was T cells isolated from PBMCs. This rearrangement joins TRBV7-2 to TRBJ2-5; the match to TRBD2 covers 7 bases. CDR3 bases: TGTGCCAGCAGCTTTGAAACTAGCGCTGCGGAGACCCAGTACTTC. Its translation: CASSFETSAAETQYF.